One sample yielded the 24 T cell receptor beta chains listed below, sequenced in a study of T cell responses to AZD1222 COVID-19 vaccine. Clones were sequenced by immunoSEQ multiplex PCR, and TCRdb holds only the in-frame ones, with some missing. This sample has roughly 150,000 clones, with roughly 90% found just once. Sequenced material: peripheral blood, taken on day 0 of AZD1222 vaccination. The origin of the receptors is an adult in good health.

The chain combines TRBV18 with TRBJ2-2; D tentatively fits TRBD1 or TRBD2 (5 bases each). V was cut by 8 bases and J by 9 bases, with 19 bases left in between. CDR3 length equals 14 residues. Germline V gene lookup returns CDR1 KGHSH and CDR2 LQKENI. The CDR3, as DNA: TGTGCCAGCGCGGACACCGGGACGCATAGGGAGCTGTTTTTT. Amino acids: CASADTGTHRELFF.

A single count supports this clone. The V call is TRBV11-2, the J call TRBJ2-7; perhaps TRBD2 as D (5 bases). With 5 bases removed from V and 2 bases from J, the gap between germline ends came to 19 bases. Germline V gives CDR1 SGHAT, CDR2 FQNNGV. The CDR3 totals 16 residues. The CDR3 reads CASSLPRGLSTYEQYF. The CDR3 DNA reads TGTGCCAGCAGCCTCCCTCGGGGTCTTTCTACCTACGAGCAGTACTTC.

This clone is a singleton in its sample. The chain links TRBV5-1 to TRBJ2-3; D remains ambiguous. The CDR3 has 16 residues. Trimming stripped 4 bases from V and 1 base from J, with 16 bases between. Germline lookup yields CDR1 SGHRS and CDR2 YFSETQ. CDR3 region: CASSGNGRLGTDTQYF. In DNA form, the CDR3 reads TGCGCCAGCAGCGGGAACGGACGCCTGGGCACAGATACGCAGTATTTT.

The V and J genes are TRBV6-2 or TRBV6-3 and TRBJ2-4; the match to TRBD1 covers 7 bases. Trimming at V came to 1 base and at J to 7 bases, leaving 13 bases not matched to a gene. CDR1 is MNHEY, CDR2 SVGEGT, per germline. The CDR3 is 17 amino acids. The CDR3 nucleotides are TGTGCCAGCAGTTACTTCCGGGACAGACTTTCTTTGAACATTCAGTACTTC. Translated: CASSYFRDRLSLNIQYF.

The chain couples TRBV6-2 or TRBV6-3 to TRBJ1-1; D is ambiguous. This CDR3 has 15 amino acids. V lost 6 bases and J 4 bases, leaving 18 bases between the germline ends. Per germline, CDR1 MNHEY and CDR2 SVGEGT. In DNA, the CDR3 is TGTGCCAGCAGCCCCCTCAACGGACGGAGCACTGAAGCTTTCTTT. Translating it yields CASSPLNGRSTEAFF.

The CDR3 DNA is TGTGCCAGCAGCTCAGACAGAGATACGCAGTATTTT. This encodes CASSSDRDTQYF. The chain has TRBV11-3 and TRBJ2-3, with a weak D call TRBD1 (5 bases). Deletions cut 4 bases from V and 5 bases from J, with 7 bases between. This CDR3 is 12 amino acids long. Germline assignment: CDR1 SGHNT and CDR2 YENEEA.

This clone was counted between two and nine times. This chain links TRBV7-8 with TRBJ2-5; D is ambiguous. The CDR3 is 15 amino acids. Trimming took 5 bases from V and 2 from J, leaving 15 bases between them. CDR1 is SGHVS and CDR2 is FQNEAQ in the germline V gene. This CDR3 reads CASSPAPNEQETQYF. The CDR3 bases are TGTGCCAGCAGCCCCGCCCCGAACGAACAAGAGACCCAGTACTTC.

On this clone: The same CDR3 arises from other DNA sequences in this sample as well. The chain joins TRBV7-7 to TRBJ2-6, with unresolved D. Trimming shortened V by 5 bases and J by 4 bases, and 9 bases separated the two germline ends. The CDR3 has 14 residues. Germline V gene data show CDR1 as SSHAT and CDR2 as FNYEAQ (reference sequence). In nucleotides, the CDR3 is TGTGCCAGCAGCCCATCGTCCGGGGCCAACGTCCTGACTTTC. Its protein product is CASSPSSGANVLTF.

The CDR3 DNA is TGTGCCAGCAGCGTAGTATCGGGAGGCGACACCGGGGAGCTGTTTTTT. Translating it yields CASSVVSGGDTGELFF. The chain has TRBV9 and TRBJ2-2; 7 bases are a match to TRBD2. Germline CDR1 SGDLS, CDR2 YYNGEE. V lost 0 bases to trimming and J lost 3 bases; unmatched junction nucleotides: 5. This CDR3 region has 16 residues. The complete variable domain, with remaining parts taken from reference TRBV9 and TRBJ2-2, reads DSGVTQTPKHLITATGQRVTLRCSPRSGDLSVYWYQQSLDQGLQFLIQYYNGEERAKGNILERFSAQQFPDLHSELNLSSLELGDSALYFCASSVVSGGDTGELFFGEGSRLTVL.

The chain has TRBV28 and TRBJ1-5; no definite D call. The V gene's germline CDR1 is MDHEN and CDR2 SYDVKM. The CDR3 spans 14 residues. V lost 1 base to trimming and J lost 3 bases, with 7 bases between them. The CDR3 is CASSLYGTNQPQHF. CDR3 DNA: TGTGCCAGCAGTTTATACGGAACCAATCAGCCCCAGCATTTT.

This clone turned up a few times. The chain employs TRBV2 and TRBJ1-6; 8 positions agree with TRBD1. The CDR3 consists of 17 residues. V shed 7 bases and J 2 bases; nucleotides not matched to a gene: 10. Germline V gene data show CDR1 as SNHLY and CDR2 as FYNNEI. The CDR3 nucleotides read TGTGCCAGCACCAAAGGGACAGGAGGTACCTATAATTCACCCCTCCACTTT. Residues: CASTKGTGGTYNSPLHF.

CDR3 residues: CASSLPGGGQAGELFF. The CDR3 DNA follows: TGCGCCAGCAGCCTCCCGGGTGGGGGACAGGCCGGGGAGCTGTTTTTT. The chain uses TRBV5-1 and TRBJ2-2, with 8 bases fitting TRBD1. After removal of 4 bases from V and 6 bases from J, the junction contained 11 bases not matched to a gene. From germline, CDR1 is SGHRS and CDR2 YFSETQ. The CDR3 is 16 residues long. The full variable domain, completed using reference TRBV5-1 and TRBJ2-2, is KAGVTQTPRYLIKTRGQQVTLSCSPISGHRSVSWYQQTPGQGLQFLFEYFSETQRNKGNFPGRFSGRQFSNSRSEMNVSTLELGDSALYLCASSLPGGGQAGELFFGEGSRLTVL.

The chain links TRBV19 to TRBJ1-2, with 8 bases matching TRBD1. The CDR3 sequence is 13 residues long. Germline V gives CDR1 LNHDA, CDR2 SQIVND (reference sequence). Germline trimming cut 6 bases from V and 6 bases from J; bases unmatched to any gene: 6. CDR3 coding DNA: TGTGCCAGTAGCCTGCGGACAGGGAATGGCTACACCTTC. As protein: CASSLRTGNGYTF.

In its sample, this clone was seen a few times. The CDR3 DNA reads TGCGCCAGCAGCTTAGGTGCGTCGACTCGGACAGGAAAGTTCTTC. Residues: CASSLGASTRTGKFF. The V and J genes are TRBV5-1 and TRBJ2-1; 7 bases agree with TRBD1. Germline CDR1 is SGHRS and CDR2 is YFSETQ. V lost 2 bases to trimming and J lost 14 bases; unmatched junction nucleotides: 16. This CDR3 is 15 amino acids long.

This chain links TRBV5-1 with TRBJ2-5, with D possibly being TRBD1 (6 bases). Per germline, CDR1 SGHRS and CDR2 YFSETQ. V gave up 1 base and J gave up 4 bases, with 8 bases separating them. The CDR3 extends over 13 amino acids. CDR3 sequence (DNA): TGCGCCAGCAGCTTGACAGGGATAGAGACCCAGTACTTC. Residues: CASSLTGIETQYF. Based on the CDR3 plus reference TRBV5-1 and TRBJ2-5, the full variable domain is KAGVTQTPRYLIKTRGQQVTLSCSPISGHRSVSWYQQTPGQGLQFLFEYFSETQRNKGNFPGRFSGRQFSNSRSEMNVSTLELGDSALYLCASSLTGIETQYFGPGTRLLVL.

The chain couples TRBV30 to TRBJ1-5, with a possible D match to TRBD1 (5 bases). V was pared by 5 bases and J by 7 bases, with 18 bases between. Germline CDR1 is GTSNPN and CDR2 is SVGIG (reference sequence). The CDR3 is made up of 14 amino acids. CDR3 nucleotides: TGTGCCTGGCCTTGGGGGAATCGGAAGCAGCCCCAGCATTTT. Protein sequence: CAWPWGNRKQPQHF.

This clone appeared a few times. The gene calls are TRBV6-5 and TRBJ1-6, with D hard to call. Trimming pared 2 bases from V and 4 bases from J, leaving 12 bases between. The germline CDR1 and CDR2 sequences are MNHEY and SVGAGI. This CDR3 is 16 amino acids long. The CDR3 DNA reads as TGTGCCAGCAGTTACGATCCGGTTAGATATAATTCACCCCTCCACTTT. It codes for CASSYDPVRYNSPLHF.

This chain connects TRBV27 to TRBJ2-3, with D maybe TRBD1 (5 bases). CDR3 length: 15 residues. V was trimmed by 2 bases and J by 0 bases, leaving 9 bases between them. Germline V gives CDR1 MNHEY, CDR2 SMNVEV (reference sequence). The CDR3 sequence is CASSLIGDSTDTQYF. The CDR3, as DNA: TGTGCCAGCAGTTTAATAGGGGATAGCACAGATACGCAGTATTTT.

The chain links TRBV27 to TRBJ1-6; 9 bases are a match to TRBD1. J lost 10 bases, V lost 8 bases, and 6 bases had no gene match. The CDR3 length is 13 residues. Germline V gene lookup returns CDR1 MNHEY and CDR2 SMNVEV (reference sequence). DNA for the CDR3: TGTGCCAGCCATGGGACAGGGCAATCACCCCTCCACTTT. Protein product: CASHGTGQSPLHF.

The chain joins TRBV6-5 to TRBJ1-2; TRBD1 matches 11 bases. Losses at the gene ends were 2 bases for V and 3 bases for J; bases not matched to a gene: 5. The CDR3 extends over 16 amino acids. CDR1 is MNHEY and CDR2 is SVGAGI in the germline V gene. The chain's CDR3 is CASSYGGTGGDYGYTF. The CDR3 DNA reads TGTGCCAGCAGTTACGGAGGGACAGGGGGTGACTATGGCTACACCTTC.

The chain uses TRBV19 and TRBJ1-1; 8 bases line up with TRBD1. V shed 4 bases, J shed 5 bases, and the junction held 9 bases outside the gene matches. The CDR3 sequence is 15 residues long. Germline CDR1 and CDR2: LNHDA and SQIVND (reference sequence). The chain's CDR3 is CASSTAGQGITEAFF. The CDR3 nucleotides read TGTGCCAGTAGTACCGCCGGACAGGGAATAACTGAAGCTTTCTTT.

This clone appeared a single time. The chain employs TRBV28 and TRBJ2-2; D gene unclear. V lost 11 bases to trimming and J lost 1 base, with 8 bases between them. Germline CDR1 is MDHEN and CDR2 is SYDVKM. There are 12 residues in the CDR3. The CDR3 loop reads CAVPRNTGELFF. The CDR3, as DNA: TGTGCCGTCCCCCGGAACACCGGGGAGCTGTTTTTT.

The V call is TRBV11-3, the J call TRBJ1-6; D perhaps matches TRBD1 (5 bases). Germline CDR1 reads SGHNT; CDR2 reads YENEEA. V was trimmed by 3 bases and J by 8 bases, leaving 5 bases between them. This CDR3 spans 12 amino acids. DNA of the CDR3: TGTGCCAGCAGCTTGGGGGATTCACCCCTCCACTTT. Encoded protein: CASSLGDSPLHF.

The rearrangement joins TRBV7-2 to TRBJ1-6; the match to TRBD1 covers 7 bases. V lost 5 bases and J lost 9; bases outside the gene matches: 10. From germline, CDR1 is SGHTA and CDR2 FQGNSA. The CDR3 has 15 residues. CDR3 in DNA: TGTGCCAGCAGCGAAATGGGAGGGGGCACTTCACCCCTCCACTTT. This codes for CASSEMGGGTSPLHF.